This T cell receptor (beta chain) originates from a study of blood T cells in healthy people across ages. About this clonotype itself: Its antigen is unidentified.

The trim removed 0 bases at V and 4 bases at J, leaving 10 bases unmatched. In germline, CDR1 is SGHDT, CDR2 YYEEEE. The CDR3 runs 17 residues. A second PCR, run for about 6 to 12 cycles, used a sample-barcoded 5' primer plus a J-beta primer mix. TCRdb re-called the 5' RACE reads through MiXCR, storing one row per CDR3 protein. The sample lists 550,000 to 650,000 distinct CDR3 sequences; about 27% were seen once. Study observations and caveats: Roughly linearly, TCR beta diversity per million T cells fell as age increased.

These same data were also listed under a study on T cells of mothers and their children. From that paper: Donors comprised three healthy Caucasian mothers plus their six children.

Sequences were obtained from blood. This receptor was taken from a boy under 10 years old in good health. V and J are TRBV5-6 and TRBJ2-3; 8 nucleotides line up with TRBD1. The CDR3 bases are TGTGCCAGCAGCTTGGATCTAGGACAGGGAGGCCCAGATACGCAGTATTTT. It specifies CASSLDLGQGGPDTQYF.